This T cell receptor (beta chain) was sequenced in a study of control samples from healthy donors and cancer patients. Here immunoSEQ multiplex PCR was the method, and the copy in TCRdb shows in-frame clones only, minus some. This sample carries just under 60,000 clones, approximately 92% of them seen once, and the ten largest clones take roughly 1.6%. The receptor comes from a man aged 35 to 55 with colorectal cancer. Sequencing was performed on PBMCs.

CDR3 DNA: TGTGCCAGCTCCCAACGGACAGATAGCAATCAGCCCCAGCATTTT. Its translation: CASSQRTDSNQPQHF. The chain combines TRBV18 with TRBJ1-5; D may be TRBD1 (6 bases). In germline, CDR1 is KGHSH, CDR2 LQKENI. Deletions cut 6 bases from V and 0 bases from J, with 12 bases between. This CDR3 spans 15 amino acids.